This T cell receptor beta chain is drawn from a study of beta chain features in type 1 diabetes. The wider study: Examination spanned around 110 million sorted cells from all samples.

A heparinised blood draw that averaged about 120 mL was obtained once from each donor. This clone came up a few times. What it binds is not known. The CDR3 loop spans 16 amino acids. The V gene's germline CDR1 is MDHEN and CDR2 SYDVKM. Trimming pared 5 bases from V and 2 bases from J, leaving 18 bases between. cDNA synthesis used the whole RNA isolate, giving expressed TCRB sequences. Some clones are missing from TCRdb's copy, which holds only in-frame ones; the method was immunoSEQ multiplex PCR. The data hold around 140,000 clones, with 9% observed a single time. The study, taken as a whole, reports: Equally in patients and controls, PCR might preferentially amplify shorter templates. Fewer junction insertions and more nucleotide deletions appeared in type 1 diabetes patients. All four CD4+ subsets from Type 1 diabetes patients carried moderately but significantly shorter TCRB CDR3s.

The sequence derives from a man under 40 with type 1 diabetes. Sequenced: central memory CD4+ T cells from blood. The V call is TRBV28, the J call TRBJ1-2, with D tentatively TRBD1 (5 bases). CDR3 sequence: CASSRSGTQPNYGYTF. The CDR3 coding sequence is TGTGCCAGCAGTAGATCCGGGACTCAGCCCAACTATGGCTACACCTTC.